This T cell receptor (beta chain) appears in the sequencing data of a study of T cell responses to AZD1222 COVID-19 vaccine. Study-level background: Second-dose intervals near 4 or 12 weeks were combined.

Measured with immunoSEQ multiplex PCR; TCRdb has only the in-frame clones, and not every one. The sample includes 150,000 or so clones, 88% of them seen just once. Study-wide results and limits: Seropositive AZD1222 recipients at baseline numbered only 6 or 7. Repertoire sampling happened only post peak T cell response.

Notes on this clone: Its antigen is still unknown.

Germline-derived CDR1 and CDR2 are SGHKS and YYEKEE (reference sequence). Trimming pared 7 bases from V and 0 bases from J, leaving 10 bases between. The CDR3 consists of 14 residues. The clonotype originates from an adult in good health. The sequences come from peripheral blood, collected on day 0 of AZD1222 vaccination. J is TRBJ1-4 and V is TRBV5-5; D not resolved. The CDR3 DNA is TGTGCCAGCCTAATCGGGCCAACTAATGAAAAACTGTTTTTT. Amino acid sequence: CASLIGPTNEKLFF. Drawing the rest from reference TRBV5-5 and TRBJ1-4, the complete variable domain is DAGVTQSPTHLIKTRGQQVTLRCSPISGHKSVSWYQQVLGQGPQFIFQYYEKEERGRGNFPDRFSARQFPNYSSELNVNALLLGDSALYLCASLIGPTNEKLFFGSGTQLSVL.